The clone carrying this TCR beta chain was observed once. The antigen remains unidentified. The V end was cut by 5 bases, the J end by 3 bases, with 7 bases between. Germline CDR1 is SGHTA and CDR2 is FQGNSA. This CDR3 has 12 amino acids. This sample is drawn from a study of T cell responses to AZD1222 COVID-19 vaccine. Study results and caveats: When two AZD1222 doses had been given, Spike-specific TCR breadth and depth rose. Researchers took repertoire samples only after the peak T cell response had come.

Profiled with immunoSEQ multiplex PCR; TCRdb holds only in-frame clones, not every one. The data contain 92,000 or so clones, 90% of them seen just once; the ten biggest clones take up under 30%. The receptor was derived from an adult in good health. This specimen consisted of peripheral blood, obtained on day 0 of AZD1222 vaccination. The chain combines TRBV7-2 with TRBJ1-1, with D uncertain. The CDR3 spells CASSPRYTEAFF. The CDR3 coding sequence is TGTGCCAGCAGCCCTCGGTACACTGAAGCTTTCTTT.